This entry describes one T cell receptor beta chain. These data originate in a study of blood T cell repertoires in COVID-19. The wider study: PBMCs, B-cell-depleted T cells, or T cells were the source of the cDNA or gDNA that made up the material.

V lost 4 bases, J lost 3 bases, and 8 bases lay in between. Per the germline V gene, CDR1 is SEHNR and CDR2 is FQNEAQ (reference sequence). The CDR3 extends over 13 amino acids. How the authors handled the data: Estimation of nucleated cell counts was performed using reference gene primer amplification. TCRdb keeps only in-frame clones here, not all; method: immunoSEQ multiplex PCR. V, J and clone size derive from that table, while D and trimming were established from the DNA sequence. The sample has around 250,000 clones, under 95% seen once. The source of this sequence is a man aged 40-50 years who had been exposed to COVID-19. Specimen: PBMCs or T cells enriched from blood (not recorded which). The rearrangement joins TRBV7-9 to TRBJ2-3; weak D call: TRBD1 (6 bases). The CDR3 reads CASSSQGTDTQYF. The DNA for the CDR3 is TGTGCCAGCAGCTCCCAGGGGACAGATACGCAGTATTTT.